This TCR beta chain was sequenced in a study of T cell responses to AZD1222 COVID-19 vaccine. Whole-study results and caveats: Researchers took repertoire samples only after the peak T cell response had come. Clonal diversity may have been underestimated, and the donors were mostly white British, with more females than males.

The table came from immunoSEQ multiplex PCR; TCRdb's copy has only in-frame clones and leaves some out. The profile shows 80,000 to 85,000 clones, 85% to 95% of them singletons. Germline CDR1 SGHTA, CDR2 FQGTGA. V shed 5 bases, J shed 4 bases, and the junction held 6 bases outside the gene matches. The CDR3 contains 15 residues. Remarks on this clone: Antigen unknown.

Second doses that came at about 4 or about 12 weeks were put together. The TCR originated in an adult who received the AZD1222 COVID-19 vaccine. The input for sequencing was peripheral blood, taken 28 days after the second AZD1222 dose. The chain links TRBV7-3 to TRBJ2-5; 11 nucleotides match TRBD2. This CDR3 reads CASSQGLAGGETQYF. CDR3 bases: TGTGCCAGCAGCCAAGGGCTAGCGGGAGGAGAGACCCAGTACTTC.